This T cell receptor (beta chain) comes out of a study of identical twins. The study's findings and limits: Analyses of zero insertions could, in part, be confounded by invariant MAIT and iNKT cells.

cDNA carried unique molecular identifiers, and a universal primer site was added by template switching. TCRdb used MiXCR to reprocess the 5' RACE reads, holding one entry per CDR3 protein. The table includes 400,000 to 550,000 distinct CDR3 sequences, 24% detected once. A word on this clonotype: Its antigen is undetermined.

The CDR3 totals 16 residues. CDR1 is SGHRS and CDR2 is YFSETQ in the germline V gene. The trim removed 0 bases at V and 2 bases at J, leaving 4 bases unmatched. This sample also appeared in a second study, on T cells expressing NK-cell markers.

The sequenced material came from CD4+ T cells sorted from blood. The V gene is TRBV5-1, the J gene TRBJ2-5, with TRBD2 identical over 10 bases. The receptor comes from a woman aged 18-29 years in good health. The CDR3 coding sequence is TGCGCCAGCAGCTTGGGACTAGCGGGTTTTCAAGAGACCCAGTACTTC. Its protein product is CASSLGLAGFQETQYF. The variable domain in full, with the rest retrieved from reference TRBV5-1 and TRBJ2-5, is KAGVTQTPRYLIKTRGQQVTLSCSPISGHRSVSWYQQTPGQGLQFLFEYFSETQRNKGNFPGRFSGRQFSNSRSEMNVSTLELGDSALYLCASSLGLAGFQETQYFGPGTRLLVL.